Below are 5 T cell receptor beta chains sequenced from a single sample in a study of identical twins. TCRdb re-called the 5' RACE reads through MiXCR, storing one row per CDR3 protein. The repertoire holds 470,000 or so distinct CDR3 sequences, with 20% to 25% as singletons. The same specimen was also included in a second study, on T cells expressing NK-cell markers.

Sample: CD4+ T cells sorted from blood. Receptor source: a woman aged 18-29 years in good health.

This clonotype occurred a few times. This chain connects TRBV2 to TRBJ2-2; unclear D gene. The CDR3 is 14 residues long. Trimming cost V 10 bases and J 0 bases, with 12 bases left between them. Germline loops: CDR1 SNHLY, CDR2 FYNNEI. CDR3 nucleotide sequence: TGTGCCACCGGACGGAGCGCGAACACCGGGGAGCTGTTTTTT. It yields the protein CATGRSANTGELFF.

This clonotype was detected a few times. The chain links TRBV15 to TRBJ1-2, with no clear D. The CDR3 spans 14 residues. V lost 3 bases, J lost 0 bases, and 8 bases lay in between. The germline CDR1 and CDR2 sequences are LNHNV and YYDKDF (reference sequence). For the CDR3, the DNA is TGTGCCACCAGCAGCAGACGGGCTAACTATGGCTACACCTTC. It translates to CATSSRRANYGYTF.

This chain connects TRBV5-1 to TRBJ2-2, with 10 bases matching TRBD2. This CDR3 is 15 amino acids long. Germline CDR1 is SGHRS and CDR2 is YFSETQ. The junction had 1 base not matched to a gene; V was cut back by 4 bases and J by 1 base. CDR3 residues: CASSPSGGNTGELFF. In DNA, the CDR3 is TGCGCCAGCAGCCCTAGCGGGGGGAACACCGGGGAGCTGTTTTTT.

This clonotype appeared a few times. This chain joins TRBV11-2 and TRBJ1-5; TRBD1 aligns across 8 bases. The V segment lost 4 bases and the J segment 7 bases; nucleotides outside the gene matches: 18. Germline lookup yields CDR1 SGHAT and CDR2 FQNNGV. This CDR3 contains 18 residues. In DNA, the CDR3 is TGTGCCAGCAGCTCTATCGGACAGGGCGACCCCCCAAGGCAGCCCCAGCATTTT. Its protein product is CASSSIGQGDPPRQPQHF.

This clonotype has only a few counts. The chain has TRBV7-2 and TRBJ2-1; D not certain. CDR1 is SGHTA, CDR2 FQGNSA, per germline. The germline V and J ends were trimmed by 8 bases and 8 bases, with 13 bases remaining between them. CDR3 size: 12 residues. CDR3 region: CASGVLEDEQFF. CDR3 nucleotide sequence: TGTGCCAGCGGGGTCCTAGAGGATGAGCAGTTCTTC.